The source of this T cell receptor (beta chain) is a study of T cells in Graves' hyperthyroidism and ophthalmopathy. Study overall: Specimen type is peripheral blood, collected at initial diagnosis prior to any treatment.

The CDR3 extends over 17 amino acids. Germline CDR1 MNHEY, CDR2 SMNVEV (reference sequence). After removal of 6 bases from V and 5 bases from J, the junction contained 17 bases not matched to a gene. This clonotype was recorded many times. RNA transcripts provided the source from which TCR beta CDR3 regions were amplified. With the HTBI primer set, the TCR CDR3 went through a first round of RT-PCR. One entry per CDR3 protein, called by TCRdb with MiXCR from the multiplex PCR reads. The table records around 280,000 distinct CDR3 sequences, about an eighth of them present only once. The V call is TRBV27, the J call TRBJ2-5; TRBD1 aligns across 8 bases. Sample: blood. This sequence originates from a woman aged 35 to 49 with Graves' hyperthyroidism. The CDR3 DNA reads TGTGCCAGCAGCCCCAACCCGGGGACAGGAGGGGGGGAGACCCAGTACTTC. It encodes CASSPNPGTGGGETQYF.